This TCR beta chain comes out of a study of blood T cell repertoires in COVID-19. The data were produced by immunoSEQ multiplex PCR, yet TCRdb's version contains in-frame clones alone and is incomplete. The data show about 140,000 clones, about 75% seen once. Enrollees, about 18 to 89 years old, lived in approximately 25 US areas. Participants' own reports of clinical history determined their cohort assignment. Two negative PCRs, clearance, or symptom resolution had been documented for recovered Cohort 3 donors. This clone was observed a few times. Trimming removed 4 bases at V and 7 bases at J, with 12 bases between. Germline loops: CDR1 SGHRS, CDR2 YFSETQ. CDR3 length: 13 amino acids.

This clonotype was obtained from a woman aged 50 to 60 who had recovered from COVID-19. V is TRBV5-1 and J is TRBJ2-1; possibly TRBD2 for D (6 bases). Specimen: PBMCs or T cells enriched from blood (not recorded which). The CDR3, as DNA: TGCGCCAGCAGCCCCGGGACTGGAAATGAGCAGTTCTTC. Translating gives CASSPGTGNEQFF.